This paragraph covers one T cell receptor beta chain sequence. The antigen remains undetermined. The data are from a study of vaccination and CD4 T cells after COVID-19. In the study overall: Four females and six males made up the convalescents, two of whom were Hispanic. Stimulation used overlapping spike peptides from SARS-CoV-2, HCoV-NL63, HCoV-OC43 and HCoV-229E. Overall study findings and caveats: This study had few convalescent patients and no early post-infection samples.

This CDR3 contains 14 residues. The germline V gene encodes CDR1 SGHNT and CDR2 YENEEA. Trimming left V 3 bases short and J 8 bases short, with 14 bases between. The treatment here: roughly 11-day PBMC culture with coronavirus spike peptide pools or control peptides (ViraFEST assay). Cultures used a few million PBMCs per well, roughly 9.6 IU/ml IL-2 and about 10 ug/ml peptides. Cultured CD4+ T cell DNA was sequenced using the Oncomine TCR Beta short-read assay. TCRdb ran MiXCR on the PCR reads and lists one entry per CDR3 protein. The sample has 15,000 to 20,000 distinct CDR3 sequences; 45% to 70% are singletons.

Input material: CD4+ T cells from blood, cultured in vitro. The chain joins TRBV11-3 to TRBJ2-1; TRBD1 or TRBD2 may be the D gene (6 bases each). The sequence was collected from a human donor who had recovered from COVID-19. The CDR3 reads CASSFRLGGDEQFF. The CDR3 region has the DNA TGTGCCAGCAGCTTTCGCCTCGGGGGCGATGAGCAGTTCTTC.